Listed below are T cell receptor beta chains from one sample, sequenced in a study of cytomegalovirus exposure and HLA in healthy donors. The assay was immunoSEQ multiplex PCR, and TCRdb's table has in-frame clones only and misses some. The sample shows 160,000 or so clones, approximately 83% of them seen only once. The sequenced sample was PBMCs. The source is a young woman in good health and CMV-seronegative. The CDR3 runs from the conserved cysteine through the conserved F or W. The size entry is marked missing in some rows and otherwise reads once, few, many or a size class.

.,TRBV10-3,TRBJ1-2,CAISDAGAGNGYTF
.,TRBV6-6,TRBJ2-3,CASSLGLAWGDTQYF
.,TRBV6-5,.,CASSHRDRVGEQYF
.,TRBV7-9,TRBJ1-1,CASSLSSRPVTEAFF
.,TRBV7-8,TRBJ2-3,CASSLRGGGPSDTQYF
.,TRBV19,TRBJ1-2,CASSKTGDYGYTF
once,TRBV5-4,TRBJ1-4,CASSNKGATNEKLFF
.,TRBV5-1,TRBJ2-7,CASSFGDRGRNEQYF
.,TRBV18,TRBJ1-2,CATSTTSGYTF
.,TRBV7-9,TRBJ2-5,CASSLYGTPQGTQYF